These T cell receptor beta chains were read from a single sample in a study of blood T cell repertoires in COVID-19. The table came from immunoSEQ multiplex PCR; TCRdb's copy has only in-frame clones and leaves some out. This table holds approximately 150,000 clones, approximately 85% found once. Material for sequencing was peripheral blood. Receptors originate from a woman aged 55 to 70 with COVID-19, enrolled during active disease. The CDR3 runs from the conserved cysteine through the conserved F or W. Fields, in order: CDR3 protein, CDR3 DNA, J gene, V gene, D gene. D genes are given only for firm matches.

CDR3: CASSPRRQTGGANYGYTF
DNA: TGTGCCAGCAGCCCCCGGAGACAGACAGGGGGCGCAAACTATGGCTACACCTTC
J: TRBJ1-2
V: TRBV21-1
D: .

CDR3: CASSESGTPYGYTF
DNA: TGCGCCAGCAGTGAGTCGGGGACACCTTATGGCTACACCTTC
J: TRBJ1-2
V: TRBV10-1
D: .

CDR3: CASSLEMGGFHSGNTIYF
DNA: TGTGCCAGCAGCTTGGAAATGGGAGGTTTTCATTCTGGAAACACCATATATTTT
J: TRBJ1-3
V: TRBV5-5
D: .

CDR3: CASRSTGLEKLFF
DNA: TGTGCCAGCAGATCGACAGGACTAGAGAAACTGTTTTTT
J: TRBJ1-4
V: TRBV27
D: .

CDR3: CASSQAVTTDTQYF
DNA: TGTGCCAGCAGCCAGGCCGTAACCACAGATACGCAGTATTTT
J: TRBJ2-3
V: TRBV3-1/TRBV3-2
D: .

CDR3: CASSEGVQGSQPQHF
DNA: TGTGCCAGCAGTGAAGGTGTACAGGGCAGTCAGCCCCAGCATTTT
J: TRBJ1-5
V: TRBV6-1
D: .

CDR3: CASSSRTKVNTEAFF
DNA: TGCGCCAGCAGCTCCAGGACAAAGGTGAACACTGAAGCTTTCTTT
J: TRBJ1-1
V: TRBV5-1
D: .

CDR3: CASRRRSTEAFF
DNA: TGCGCCAGCAGAAGGAGATCCACTGAAGCTTTCTTT
J: TRBJ1-1
V: TRBV10-2
D: .

CDR3: CASSVEARRDTQYF
DNA: TGTGCCAGCAGCGTAGAAGCGCGTCGGGATACGCAGTATTTT
J: TRBJ2-3
V: TRBV9
D: .

CDR3: CASSRPTLSSYEQYF
DNA: TGTGCCAGCAGCCGCCCTACTTTGAGCTCCTACGAGCAGTACTTC
J: TRBJ2-7
V: TRBV6-5
D: .